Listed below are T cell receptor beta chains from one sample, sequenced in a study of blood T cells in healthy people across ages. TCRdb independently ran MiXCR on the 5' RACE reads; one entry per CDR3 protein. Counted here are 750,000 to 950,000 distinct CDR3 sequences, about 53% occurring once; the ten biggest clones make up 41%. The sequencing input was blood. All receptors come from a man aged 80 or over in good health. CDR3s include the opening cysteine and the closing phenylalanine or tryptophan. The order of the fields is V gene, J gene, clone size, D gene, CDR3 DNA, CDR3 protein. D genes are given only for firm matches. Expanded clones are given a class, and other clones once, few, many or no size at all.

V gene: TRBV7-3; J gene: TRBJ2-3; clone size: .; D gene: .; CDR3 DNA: TGTGCCAGCAGCTTAAACCCCAAGGCAGATACGCAGTATTTT; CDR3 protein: CASSLNPKADTQYF
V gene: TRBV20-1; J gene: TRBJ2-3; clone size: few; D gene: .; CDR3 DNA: TGCAGTGCGCCCGATCTAGATACGCAGTATTTT; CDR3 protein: CSAPDLDTQYF
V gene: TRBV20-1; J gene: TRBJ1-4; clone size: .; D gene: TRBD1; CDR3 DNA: TGCAGTGCTCGCGAGGGGGCGCGTGAAAAACTGTTTTTT; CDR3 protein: CSAREGAREKLFF
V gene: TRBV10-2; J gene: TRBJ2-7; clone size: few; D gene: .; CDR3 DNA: TGCGCCAGCCTAGACGGTGGGGCCGTGAGAAACGAGCAGTACTTC; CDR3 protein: CASLDGGAVRNEQYF
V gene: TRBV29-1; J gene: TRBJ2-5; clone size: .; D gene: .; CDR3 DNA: TGCAGCGTAGAAACCTCGGAGACCCAGTACTTC; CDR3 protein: CSVETSETQYF
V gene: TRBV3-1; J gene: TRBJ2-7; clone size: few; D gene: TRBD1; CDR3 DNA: TGTGCCAGCGACAGGGGGAACGAGCAGTACTTC; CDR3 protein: CASDRGNEQYF
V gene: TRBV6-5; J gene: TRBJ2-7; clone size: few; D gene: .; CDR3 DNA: TGTGCCAGCAGTTACTCCCAGGGACGAGAGTACGAGCAGTACTTC; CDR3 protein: CASSYSQGREYEQYF
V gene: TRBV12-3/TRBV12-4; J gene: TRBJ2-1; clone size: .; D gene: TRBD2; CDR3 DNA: TGTGCCAGCAACGGACTAGCCGCATACAATGAGCAGTTCTTC; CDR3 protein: CASNGLAAYNEQFF
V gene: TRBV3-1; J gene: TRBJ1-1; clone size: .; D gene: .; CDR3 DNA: TGTGCCAGCAGCCAAGGACAGCAAGCTTTCTTT; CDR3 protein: CASSQGQQAFF
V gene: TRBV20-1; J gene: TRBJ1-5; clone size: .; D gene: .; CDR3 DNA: TGCAGTGCTGCTCAAGCAGGGAGTCAGCCCCAGCATTTT; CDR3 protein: CSAAQAGSQPQHF
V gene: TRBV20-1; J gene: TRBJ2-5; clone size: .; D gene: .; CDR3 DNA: TGCAGTGCTAGAGATCTTGACAGGCCAGTTGGGGAGCAGTACTTC; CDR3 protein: CSARDLDRPVGEQYF
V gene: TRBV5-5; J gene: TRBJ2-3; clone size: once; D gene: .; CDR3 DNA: TGTGCCAGCAGCTTGGGGGGGGGCGTCGGCACAGATACGCAGTATTTT; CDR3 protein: CASSLGGGVGTDTQYF
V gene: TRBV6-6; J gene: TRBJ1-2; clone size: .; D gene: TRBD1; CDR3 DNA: TGTGCCAGCGGTTACAGGGGAGACTATGGCTACACCTTC; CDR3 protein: CASGYRGDYGYTF
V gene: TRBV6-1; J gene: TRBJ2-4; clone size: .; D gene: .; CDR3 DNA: TGTGCCAGCAGTGAACCCGGGGGCCCCAAAAACATTCAGTACTTC; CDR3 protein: CASSEPGGPKNIQYF
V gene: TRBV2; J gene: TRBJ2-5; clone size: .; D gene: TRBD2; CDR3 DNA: TGTGCCAGCAGTCTATTACCTGTAGCGGGAGAAGAGACCCAGTACTTC; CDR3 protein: CASSLLPVAGEETQYF